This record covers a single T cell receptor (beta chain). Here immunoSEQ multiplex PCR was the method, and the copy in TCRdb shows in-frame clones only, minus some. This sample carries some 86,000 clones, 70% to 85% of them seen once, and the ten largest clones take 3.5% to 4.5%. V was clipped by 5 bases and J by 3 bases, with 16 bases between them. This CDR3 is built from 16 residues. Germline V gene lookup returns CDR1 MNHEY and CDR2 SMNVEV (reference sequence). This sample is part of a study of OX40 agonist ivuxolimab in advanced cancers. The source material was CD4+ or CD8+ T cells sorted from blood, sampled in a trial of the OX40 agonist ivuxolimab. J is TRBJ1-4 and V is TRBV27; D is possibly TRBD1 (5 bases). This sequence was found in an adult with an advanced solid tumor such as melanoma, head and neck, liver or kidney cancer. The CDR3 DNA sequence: TGTGCCAGCAGTCGGCAGTCAGGGATCCCTAATGAAAAACTGTTTTTT. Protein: CASSRQSGIPNEKLFF.